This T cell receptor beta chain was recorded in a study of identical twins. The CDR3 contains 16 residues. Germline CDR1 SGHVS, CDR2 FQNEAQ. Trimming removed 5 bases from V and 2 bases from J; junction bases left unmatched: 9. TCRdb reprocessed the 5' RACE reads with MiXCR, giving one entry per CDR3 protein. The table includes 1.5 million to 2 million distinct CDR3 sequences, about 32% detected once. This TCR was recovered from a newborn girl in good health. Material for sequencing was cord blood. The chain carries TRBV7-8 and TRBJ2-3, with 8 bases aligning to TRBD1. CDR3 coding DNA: TGTGCCAGCAGCCACCGGGACAGGTTTATCACAGATACGCAGTATTTT. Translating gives CASSHRDRFITDTQYF.